This T cell receptor (beta chain) was retrieved from a study of regulatory T cells in long-lasting Graves disease. As for the study in general: By definition, persistent Graves' disease involved antithyroid drugs for over 5 years alongside positive TSH receptor antibodies.

Looked up from germline, CDR1 is WSHSY and CDR2 is SAAADI. The junction had 13 bases not matched to a gene; V was cut back by 0 bases and J by 2 bases. The CDR3 covers 18 residues. In this sample, this clonotype turned up a few times. Stated time point: persistent/refractory GD, antithyroid drugs over 5 years with positive TRAb. PBMC RNA served as the TCR library source. iRepertoire HTBI primers and Arm-PCR of CDR3 regions built TCR beta libraries. One entry per CDR3 protein, called by TCRdb with MiXCR from the multiplex PCR reads. The sample includes 350,000 to 500,000 distinct CDR3 sequences, around a fifth of them seen just once.

The specimen was peripheral blood mononuclear cells (PBMCs), collected when the disease was refractory, from a patient treated with antithyroid drugs. The rearrangement links TRBV10-2 to TRBJ2-7, with 7 bases aligning to TRBD2. The clonotype comes from a female donor with Graves disease. CDR3 sequence: CASSESPPGAGSAYEQYF. Written as DNA, the CDR3 is TGCGCCAGCAGTGAGTCCCCGCCCGGAGCGGGAAGTGCCTACGAGCAGTACTTC.